This is a list of T cell receptor beta chains from one sample in a study of cytomegalovirus exposure and HLA in healthy donors. Here immunoSEQ multiplex PCR was the method, and the copy in TCRdb shows in-frame clones only, minus some. The sample contains some 250,000 clones, 90% of which appear only once. The sample taken for sequencing was PBMCs. The receptors here all came from a woman aged 18 to 35 in good health and CMV-seronegative. Each CDR3 is given with its conserved first and last residue. A D gene is named only where the DNA matches it firmly. The listing skips clone size in some rows; elsewhere it reads once, few, many or a size class.

D	V	size	J	length	DNA	CDR3
-	TRBV6-6	-	TRBJ1-6	15	TGTGCCAGCAGTACCCTGACAGCGAGAAATTCACCCCTCCACTTT	CASSTLTARNSPLHF
-	TRBV5-4	-	TRBJ2-2	16	TGTGCCAGCAGCTCCTTAGACAGAACGAACACCGGGGAGCTGTTTTTT	CASSSLDRTNTGELFF
-	TRBV27	-	TRBJ2-5	12	TGTGCCAGCAGTCCCACTACTTCGCGGATGTACTTC	CASSPTTSRMYF
TRBD1	TRBV7-9	once	TRBJ1-5	19	TGTGCCAGCAGAATAGGTTGGGACAGGGATGCAAGGAGCAATCAGCCCCAGCATTTT	CASRIGWDRDARSNQPQHF
TRBD1	TRBV9	once	TRBJ2-3	15	TGTGCCAGCAGCGCCCTGGGACAGGGGGCAGATACGCAGTATTTT	CASSALGQGADTQYF
TRBD1	TRBV6-1	-	TRBJ1-2	15	TGTGCCAGCAGTGAAAGGGACAGGGCGGGCTATGGCTACACCTTC	CASSERDRAGYGYTF
TRBD2	TRBV27	-	TRBJ2-3	16	TGTGCCAGCAGTTTAGTACTAGCGGGGGGGCCTAATACGCAGTATTTT	CASSLVLAGGPNTQYF
TRBD1	TRBV27	once	TRBJ2-3	16	TGTGCCAGCAGTTTAGCTCCGGGACAGTTCACAGATACGCAGTATTTT	CASSLAPGQFTDTQYF
TRBD1	TRBV9	-	TRBJ2-1	15	TGTGCCAGCAGCCCGAGGACAGGGGACTACAATGAGCAGTTCTTC	CASSPRTGDYNEQFF
-	TRBV2	-	TRBJ2-5	15	TGTGCCAGCAGTGAACCGGGACACCCTCAAGAGACCCAGTACTTC	CASSEPGHPQETQYF
-	TRBV5-1	once	TRBJ1-4	16	TGCGCCAGCAGCTCCACCGGGACAAGCACTAATGAAAAACTGTTTTTT	CASSSTGTSTNEKLFF
-	TRBV29-1	once	TRBJ2-5	12	TGCAGCGTTGGTCAGGATTTAGAGACCCAGTACTTC	CSVGQDLETQYF
TRBD1	TRBV19	-	TRBJ1-5	15	TGTGCCAGTAGTGACAGGGGACGTAGCAATCAGCCCCAGCATTTT	CASSDRGRSNQPQHF
TRBD1	TRBV4-2	once	TRBJ1-2	17	TGTGCCAGCAGCCAAGATCGAATGGGACAGGGCGGTTGGGGCTACACCTTC	CASSQDRMGQGGWGYTF
TRBD2	TRBV7-2	-	TRBJ2-1	19	TGTGCCAGCAGCATGGGACTAGCGGGGGGATCGGAATACATGGATGAGCAGTTCTTC	CASSMGLAGGSEYMDEQFF
TRBD2	TRBV4-3	-	TRBJ2-1	14	TGCGCCAGCAGTTTCATAGCGGGGGGAGATGAGCAGTTCTTC	CASSFIAGGDEQFF
TRBD1	TRBV7-9	-	TRBJ1-6	16	TGTGCCAGCAGCCGACAGGGGGGCTCCTATAATTCACCCCTCCACTTT	CASSRQGGSYNSPLHF
-	TRBV5-6	-	TRBJ1-1	15	TGTGCCAGCAGCTTGGCGGCCGGGACTAACACTGAAGCTTTCTTT	CASSLAAGTNTEAFF
-	TRBV18	-	TRBJ2-5	16	TGTGCCAGCTCACCATGGGCACAGACCACAAAAGAGACCCAGTACTTC	CASSPWAQTTKETQYF
TRBD2	TRBV27	-	TRBJ2-7	18	TGTGCCAGCAGACCGATTAGCGGGGGGATCGGTTCGGTCTACGAGCAGTACTTC	CASRPISGGIGSVYEQYF
TRBD1	TRBV5-1	-	TRBJ2-7	17	TGCGCCAGCAGCTTGGCCGCGACAGGGGCGGCGAAGCGCGAGCAGTACTTC	CASSLAATGAAKREQYF
-	TRBV6-6	-	TRBJ2-1	15	TGTGCCAGCAGACGAGGGGGGGGCATAGGAGATGAGCAGTTCTTC	CASRRGGGIGDEQFF
-	TRBV7-9	once	TRBJ1-6	15	TGTGCCAGCAGCAAGGCGGACAGTGATAATTCACCCCTCCACTTT	CASSKADSDNSPLHF
-	TRBV6-5	-	TRBJ2-1	15	TGTGCCAGCACGTCAGCGAGGGGGGGTCACAATGAGCAGTTCTTC	CASTSARGGHNEQFF
TRBD1	TRBV28	-	TRBJ2-7	14	TGTGCCAGCAGGGGGAGACAGGGTAGGGACGAGCAGTACTTC	CASRGRQGRDEQYF
TRBD2	TRBV28	-	TRBJ2-3	14	TGTGCCAGCAGGGCGGGGGGGCTAACAGATACGCAGTATTTT	CASRAGGLTDTQYF
-	TRBV19	-	TRBJ1-5	17	TGTGCCAGTAGTATAGGCAGGGGCCGATATAGCAATCAGCCCCAGCATTTT	CASSIGRGRYSNQPQHF
TRBD2	TRBV11-2	-	TRBJ2-1	13	TGTGCCAGCAGCTTAGTAACTAGCGGAGAGCAGTTCTTC	CASSLVTSGEQFF
TRBD1	TRBV19	-	TRBJ1-2	13	TGTGCCAGTAGTGTCGACAGGGCTAGAGGCTACACCTTC	CASSVDRARGYTF
-	TRBV20-1	-	TRBJ2-1	11	TGCAGTGCTAGGGTAGCTTATGAGCAGTTCTTC	CSARVAYEQFF
-	TRBV9	-	TRBJ2-7	15	TGTGCCAGCAGCGTAGGATTTGGGGCTACCTACGAGCAGTACTTC	CASSVGFGATYEQYF
TRBD1	TRBV19	-	TRBJ2-7	15	TGTGCCAGTAGTAGCGGAGGGACAGGGATCTACGAGCAGTACTTC	CASSSGGTGIYEQYF
-	TRBV14	-	TRBJ2-5	13	TGTGCCAGCAGCCTTGGAGGGCTGGGGGACCAGTACTTC	CASSLGGLGDQYF
TRBD1	TRBV18	-	TRBJ2-1	16	TGTGCCAGCTCACCGGAGACAGGGGGCTCCTACAATGAGCAGTTCTTC	CASSPETGGSYNEQFF
-	TRBV4-1	once	TRBJ1-1	12	TGCGCCAGCGGACAGAGCAACACTGAAGCTTTCTTT	CASGQSNTEAFF
-	TRBV9	once	TRBJ2-3	13	TGTGCCAGCAGCGTAGGACAAACAGATACGCAGTATTTT	CASSVGQTDTQYF
-	TRBV7-6	-	TRBJ2-3	13	TGTGCCAGCAGCGTCTCTAGCACAGATACGCAGTATTTT	CASSVSSTDTQYF
TRBD1	TRBV5-1	few	TRBJ2-7	18	TGCGCCAGCAGCTTGGCCGTGTCGACAGGGATCCTTTCCTACGAGCAGTACTTC	CASSLAVSTGILSYEQYF
TRBD1	TRBV29-1	-	TRBJ1-3	15	TGCAGCGTTGACGGGGACAGCAACTCTGGAAACACCATATATTTT	CSVDGDSNSGNTIYF
TRBD1	TRBV2	once	TRBJ1-1	12	TGTGCCAGCAGTGGGGACAGACATGAAGCTTTCTTT	CASSGDRHEAFF
TRBD1	TRBV9	-	TRBJ2-7	15	TGTGCCAGCAGCGTAGGGGACAGGGCGCGCTACGAGCAGTACTTC	CASSVGDRARYEQYF
TRBD2	TRBV4-1	-	TRBJ2-1	17	TGCGCCAGCAGCCTTTTGGCGCGGGGGGAGGCCGACAATGAGCAGTTCTTC	CASSLLARGEADNEQFF